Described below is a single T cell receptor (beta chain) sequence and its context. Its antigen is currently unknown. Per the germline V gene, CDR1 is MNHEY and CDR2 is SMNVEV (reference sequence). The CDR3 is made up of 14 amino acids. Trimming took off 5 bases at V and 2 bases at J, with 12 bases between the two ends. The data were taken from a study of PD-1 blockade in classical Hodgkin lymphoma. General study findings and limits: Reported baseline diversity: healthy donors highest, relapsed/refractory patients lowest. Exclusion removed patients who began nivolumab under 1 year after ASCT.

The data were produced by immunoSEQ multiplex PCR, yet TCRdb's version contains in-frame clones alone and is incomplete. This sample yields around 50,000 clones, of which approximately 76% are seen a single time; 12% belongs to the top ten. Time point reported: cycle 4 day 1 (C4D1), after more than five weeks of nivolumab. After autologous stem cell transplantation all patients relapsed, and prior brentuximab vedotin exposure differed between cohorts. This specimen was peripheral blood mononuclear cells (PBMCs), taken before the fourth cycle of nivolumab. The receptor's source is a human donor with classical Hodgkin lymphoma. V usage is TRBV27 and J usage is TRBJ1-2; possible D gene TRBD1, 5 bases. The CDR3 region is CASSINRGNYGYTF. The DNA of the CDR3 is TGTGCCAGCAGTATAAATAGGGGCAACTATGGCTACACCTTC.